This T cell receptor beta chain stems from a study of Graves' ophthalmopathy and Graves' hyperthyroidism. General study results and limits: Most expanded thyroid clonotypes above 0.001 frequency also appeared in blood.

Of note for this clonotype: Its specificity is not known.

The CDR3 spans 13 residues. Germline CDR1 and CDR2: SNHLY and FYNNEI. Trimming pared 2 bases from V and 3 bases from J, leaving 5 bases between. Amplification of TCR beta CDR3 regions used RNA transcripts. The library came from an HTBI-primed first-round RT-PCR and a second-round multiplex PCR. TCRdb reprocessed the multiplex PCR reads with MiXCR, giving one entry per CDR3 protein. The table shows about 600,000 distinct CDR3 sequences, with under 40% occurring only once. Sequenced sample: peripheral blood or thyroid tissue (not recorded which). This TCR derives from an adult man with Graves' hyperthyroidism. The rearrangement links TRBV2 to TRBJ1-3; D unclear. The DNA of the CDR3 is TGTGCCAGCAGTGAACTGGGTGGAAACACCATATATTTT. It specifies CASSELGGNTIYF.